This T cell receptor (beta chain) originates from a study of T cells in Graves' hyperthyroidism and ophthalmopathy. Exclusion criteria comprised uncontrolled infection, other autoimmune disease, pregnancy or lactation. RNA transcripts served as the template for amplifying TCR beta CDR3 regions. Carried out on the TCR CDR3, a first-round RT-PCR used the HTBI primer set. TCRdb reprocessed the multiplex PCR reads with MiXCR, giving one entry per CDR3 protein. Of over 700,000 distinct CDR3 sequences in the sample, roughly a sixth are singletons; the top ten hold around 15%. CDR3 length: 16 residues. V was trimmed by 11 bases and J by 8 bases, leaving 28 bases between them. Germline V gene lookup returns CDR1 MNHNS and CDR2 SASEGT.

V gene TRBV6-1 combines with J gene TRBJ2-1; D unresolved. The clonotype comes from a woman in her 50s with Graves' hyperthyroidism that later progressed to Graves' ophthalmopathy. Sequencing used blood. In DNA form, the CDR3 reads TGTGCCTCCAACATGGGCTCCTCAAGGGTCGGCTATGAGCAGTTCTTC. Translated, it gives CASNMGSSRVGYEQFF.